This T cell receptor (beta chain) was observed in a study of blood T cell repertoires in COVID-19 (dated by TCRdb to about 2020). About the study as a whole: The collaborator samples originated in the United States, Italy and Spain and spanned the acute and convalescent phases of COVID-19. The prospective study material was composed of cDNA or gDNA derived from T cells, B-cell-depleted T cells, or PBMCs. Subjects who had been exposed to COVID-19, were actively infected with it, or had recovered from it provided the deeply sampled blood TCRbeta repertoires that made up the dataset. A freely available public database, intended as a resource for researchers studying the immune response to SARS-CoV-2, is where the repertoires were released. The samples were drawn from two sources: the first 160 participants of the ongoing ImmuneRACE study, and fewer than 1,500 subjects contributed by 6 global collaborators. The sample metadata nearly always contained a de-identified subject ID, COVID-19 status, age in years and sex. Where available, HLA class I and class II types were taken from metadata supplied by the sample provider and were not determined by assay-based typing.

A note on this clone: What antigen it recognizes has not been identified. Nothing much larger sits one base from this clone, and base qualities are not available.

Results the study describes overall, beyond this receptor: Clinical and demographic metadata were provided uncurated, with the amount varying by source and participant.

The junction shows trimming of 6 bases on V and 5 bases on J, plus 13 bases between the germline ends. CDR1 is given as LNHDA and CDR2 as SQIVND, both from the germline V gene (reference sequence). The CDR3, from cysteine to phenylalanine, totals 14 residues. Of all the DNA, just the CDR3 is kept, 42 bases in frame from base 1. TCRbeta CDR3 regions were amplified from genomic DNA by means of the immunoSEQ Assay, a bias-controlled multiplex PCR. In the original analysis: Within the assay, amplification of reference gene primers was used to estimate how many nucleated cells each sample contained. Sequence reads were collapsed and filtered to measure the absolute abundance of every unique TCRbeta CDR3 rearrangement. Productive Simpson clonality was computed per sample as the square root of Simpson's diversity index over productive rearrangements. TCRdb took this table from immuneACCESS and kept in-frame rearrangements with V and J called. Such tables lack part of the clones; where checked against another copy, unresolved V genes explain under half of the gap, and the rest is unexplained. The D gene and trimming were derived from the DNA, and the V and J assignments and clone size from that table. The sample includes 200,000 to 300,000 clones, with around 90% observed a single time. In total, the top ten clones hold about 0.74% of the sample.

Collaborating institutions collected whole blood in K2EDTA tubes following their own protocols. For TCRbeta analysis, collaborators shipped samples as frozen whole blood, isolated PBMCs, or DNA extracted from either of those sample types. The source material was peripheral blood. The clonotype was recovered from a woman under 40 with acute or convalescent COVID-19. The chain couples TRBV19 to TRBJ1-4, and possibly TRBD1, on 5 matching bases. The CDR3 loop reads CASRTGGANEKLFF. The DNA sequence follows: TGTGCCAGTAGAACAGGAGGGGCGAATGAAAAACTGTTTTTT.